This record covers a single T cell receptor (beta chain). The data originate from a study of blood T cell repertoires in COVID-19. Study-level background: The cDNA or gDNA used as material had been derived from T cells, B-cell-depleted T cells, or PBMCs.

Germline loops: CDR1 SGDLS, CDR2 YYNGEE. Trimming stripped 0 bases from V and 11 bases from J, with 6 bases between. The CDR3 is 12 amino acids. The protocol was immunoSEQ multiplex PCR, while the TCRdb copy is restricted to in-frame clones and leaves out a portion. The sample has about 25,000 clones, approximately 88% seen once. Sequencing was carried out using peripheral blood. The chain combines TRBV9 with TRBJ1-6; D unclear. The TCR originated in a human donor with active COVID-19. The donor label of this sample is uncertain. The CDR3 loop reads CASSVGTAPLHF. The DNA for the CDR3 is TGTGCCAGCAGCGTAGGCACAGCACCCCTCCACTTT.